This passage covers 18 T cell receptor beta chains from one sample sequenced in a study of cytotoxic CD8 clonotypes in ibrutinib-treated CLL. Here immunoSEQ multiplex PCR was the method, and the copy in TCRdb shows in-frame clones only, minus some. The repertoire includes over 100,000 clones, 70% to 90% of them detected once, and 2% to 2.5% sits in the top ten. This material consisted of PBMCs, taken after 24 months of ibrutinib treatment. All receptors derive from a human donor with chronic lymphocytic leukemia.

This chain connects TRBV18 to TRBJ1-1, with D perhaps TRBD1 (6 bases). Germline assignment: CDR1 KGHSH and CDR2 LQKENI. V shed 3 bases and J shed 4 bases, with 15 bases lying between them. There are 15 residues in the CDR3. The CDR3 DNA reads TGTGCCAGCTCACCTGCAGGAAGCAGGGGCACTGAAGCTTTCTTT. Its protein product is CASSPAGSRGTEAFF.

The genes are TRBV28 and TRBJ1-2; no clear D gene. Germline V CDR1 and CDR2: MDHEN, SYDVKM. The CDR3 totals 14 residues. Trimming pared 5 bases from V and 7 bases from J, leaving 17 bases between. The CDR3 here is CASSRERWSRGYTF. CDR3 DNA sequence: TGTGCCAGCAGTCGCGAAAGATGGAGTCGTGGCTACACCTTC.

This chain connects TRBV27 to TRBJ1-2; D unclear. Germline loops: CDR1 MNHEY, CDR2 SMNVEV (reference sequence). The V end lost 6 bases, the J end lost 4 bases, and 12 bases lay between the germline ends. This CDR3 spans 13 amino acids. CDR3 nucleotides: TGTGCCAGCAGGGACGGAGTCTCCTATGGCTACACCTTC. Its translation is CASRDGVSYGYTF.

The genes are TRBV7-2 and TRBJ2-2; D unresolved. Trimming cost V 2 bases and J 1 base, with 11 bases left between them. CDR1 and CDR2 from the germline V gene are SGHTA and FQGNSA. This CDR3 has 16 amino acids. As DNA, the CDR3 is TGTGCCAGCAGCTTAAGGCAGCTACGGAACACCGGGGAGCTGTTTTTT. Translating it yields CASSLRQLRNTGELFF.

The CDR3 region has the DNA TGTGCCAGCAGCGTCCGGGCTGGGAGAAAACTGTTTTTT. Translation: CASSVRAGRKLFF. The chain recombines TRBV9 with TRBJ1-4; D is unclear. Per germline, CDR1 SGDLS and CDR2 YYNGEE. The CDR3 is 13 amino acids. V shed 2 bases and J shed 10 bases, with 12 bases lying between them.

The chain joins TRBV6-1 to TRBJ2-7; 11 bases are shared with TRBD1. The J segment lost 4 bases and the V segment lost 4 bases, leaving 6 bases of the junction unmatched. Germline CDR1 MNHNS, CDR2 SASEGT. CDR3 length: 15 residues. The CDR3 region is CASSGGTGGNYEQYF. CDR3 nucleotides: TGTGCCAGCAGTGGTGGGACAGGGGGGAATTACGAGCAGTACTTC.

CDR3 protein: CASSYSSLSGDGYTF. CDR3 sequence (DNA): TGTGCCAGCAGTTACTCATCCCTCTCGGGAGATGGCTACACCTTC. This sequence joins TRBV6-5 and TRBJ1-2; no reliable D call. This CDR3 contains 15 residues. Deletions cut 0 bases from V and 6 bases from J, with 14 bases between. Germline lookup yields CDR1 MNHEY and CDR2 SVGAGI.

This chain's CDR3 is CASSVRGANTGELFF. The DNA of the CDR3 is TGTGCCAGCAGCGTACGCGGGGCGAACACCGGGGAGCTGTTTTTT. The genes are TRBV9 and TRBJ2-2; possibly TRBD2 for D (6 bases). The CDR3 is 15 residues long. Germline V gene lookup returns CDR1 SGDLS and CDR2 YYNGEE. V gave up 1 base and J gave up 0 bases, with 7 bases separating them.

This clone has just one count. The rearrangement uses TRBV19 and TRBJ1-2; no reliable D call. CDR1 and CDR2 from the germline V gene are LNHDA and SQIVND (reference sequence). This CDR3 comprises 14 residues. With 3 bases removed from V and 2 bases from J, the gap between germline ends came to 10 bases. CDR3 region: CASSMAARNYGYTF. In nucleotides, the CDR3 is TGTGCCAGTAGTATGGCAGCGAGAAACTATGGCTACACCTTC. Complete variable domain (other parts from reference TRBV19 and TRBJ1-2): DGGITQSPKYLFRKEGQNVTLSCEQNLNHDAMYWYRQDPGQGLRLIYYSQIVNDFQKGDIAEGYSVSREKKESFPLTVTSAQKNPTAFYLCASSMAARNYGYTFGSGTRLTVV.

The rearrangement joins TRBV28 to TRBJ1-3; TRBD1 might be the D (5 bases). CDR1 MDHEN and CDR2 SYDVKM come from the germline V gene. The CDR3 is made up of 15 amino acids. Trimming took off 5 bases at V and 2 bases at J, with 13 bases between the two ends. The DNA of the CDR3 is TGTGCCAGCAGTATCTATACGGGGGCTGGAAACACCATATATTTT. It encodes CASSIYTGAGNTIYF.

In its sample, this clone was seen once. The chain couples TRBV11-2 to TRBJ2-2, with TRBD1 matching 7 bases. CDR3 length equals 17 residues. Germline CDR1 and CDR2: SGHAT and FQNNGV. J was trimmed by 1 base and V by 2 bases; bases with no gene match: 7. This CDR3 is CASSLLRNRGNTGELFF. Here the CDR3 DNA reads TGTGCCAGCAGCTTATTGCGTAACAGGGGGAACACCGGGGAGCTGTTTTTT.

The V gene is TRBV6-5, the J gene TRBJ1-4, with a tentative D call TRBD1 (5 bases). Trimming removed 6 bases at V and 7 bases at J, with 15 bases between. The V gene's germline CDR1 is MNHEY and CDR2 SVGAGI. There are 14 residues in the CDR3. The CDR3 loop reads CASRFRVDSEKLFF. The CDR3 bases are TGTGCCAGCAGATTCAGGGTTGATAGTGAAAAACTGTTTTTT.

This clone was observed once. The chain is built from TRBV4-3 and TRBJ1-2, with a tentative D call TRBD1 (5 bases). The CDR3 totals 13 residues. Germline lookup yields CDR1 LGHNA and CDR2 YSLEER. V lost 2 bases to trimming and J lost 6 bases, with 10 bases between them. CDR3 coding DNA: TGCGCCAGCAGCCAATTGGGGGTCGATGGCTACACCTTC. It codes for CASSQLGVDGYTF.

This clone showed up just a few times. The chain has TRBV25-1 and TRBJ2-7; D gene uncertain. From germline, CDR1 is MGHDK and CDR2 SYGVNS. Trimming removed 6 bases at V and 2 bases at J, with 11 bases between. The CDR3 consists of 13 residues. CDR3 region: CASRDRLTYEQYF. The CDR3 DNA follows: TGTGCCAGCAGAGATCGTTTGACCTACGAGCAGTACTTC.

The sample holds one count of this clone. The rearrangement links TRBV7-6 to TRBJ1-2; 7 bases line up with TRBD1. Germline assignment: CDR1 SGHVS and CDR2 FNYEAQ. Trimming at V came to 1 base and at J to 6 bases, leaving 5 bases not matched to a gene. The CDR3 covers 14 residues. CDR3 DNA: TGTGCCAGCAGCTTAGTTGAGACAGGGAATGGCTACACCTTC. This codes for CASSLVETGNGYTF.

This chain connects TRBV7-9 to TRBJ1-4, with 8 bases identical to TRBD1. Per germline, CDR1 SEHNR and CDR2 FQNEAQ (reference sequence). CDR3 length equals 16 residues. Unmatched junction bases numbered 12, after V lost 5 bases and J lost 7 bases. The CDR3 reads CASSPIDRGGGEKLFF. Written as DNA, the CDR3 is TGTGCCAGCAGCCCAATCGACAGGGGCGGAGGTGAAAAACTGTTTTTT.

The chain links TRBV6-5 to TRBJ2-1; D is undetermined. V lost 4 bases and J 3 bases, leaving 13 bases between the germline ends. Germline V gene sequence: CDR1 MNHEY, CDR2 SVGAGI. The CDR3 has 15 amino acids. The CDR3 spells CASSFSGLIYNEQFF. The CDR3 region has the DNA TGTGCCAGCAGTTTTTCGGGCCTCATCTACAATGAGCAGTTCTTC.

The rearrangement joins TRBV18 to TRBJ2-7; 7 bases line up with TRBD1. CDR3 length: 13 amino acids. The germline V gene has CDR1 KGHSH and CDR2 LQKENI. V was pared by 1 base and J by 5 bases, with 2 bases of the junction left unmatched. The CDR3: CASSPQGAHEQYF. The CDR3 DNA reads TGTGCCAGCTCACCACAGGGGGCTCACGAGCAGTACTTC.